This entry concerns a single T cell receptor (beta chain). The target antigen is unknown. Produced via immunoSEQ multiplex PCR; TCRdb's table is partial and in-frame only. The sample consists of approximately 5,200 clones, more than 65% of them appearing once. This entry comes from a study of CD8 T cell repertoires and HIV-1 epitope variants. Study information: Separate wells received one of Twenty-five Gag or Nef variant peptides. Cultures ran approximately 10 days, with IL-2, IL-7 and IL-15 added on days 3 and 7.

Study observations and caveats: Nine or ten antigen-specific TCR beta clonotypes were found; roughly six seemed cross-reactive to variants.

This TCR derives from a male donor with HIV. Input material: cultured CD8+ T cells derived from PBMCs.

The CDR3 is CASSEWLAGGYNEQFF. In nucleotides, the CDR3 is TGTGCCAGCAGTGAGTGGCTAGCGGGAGGTTACAATGAGCAGTTCTTC. This chain joins TRBV6-1 and TRBJ2-1; 11 bases are shared with TRBD2. CDR1 is MNHNS and CDR2 is SASEGT in the germline V gene. This CDR3 spans 16 amino acids. J was trimmed by 4 bases and V by 3 bases; bases with no gene match: 5.